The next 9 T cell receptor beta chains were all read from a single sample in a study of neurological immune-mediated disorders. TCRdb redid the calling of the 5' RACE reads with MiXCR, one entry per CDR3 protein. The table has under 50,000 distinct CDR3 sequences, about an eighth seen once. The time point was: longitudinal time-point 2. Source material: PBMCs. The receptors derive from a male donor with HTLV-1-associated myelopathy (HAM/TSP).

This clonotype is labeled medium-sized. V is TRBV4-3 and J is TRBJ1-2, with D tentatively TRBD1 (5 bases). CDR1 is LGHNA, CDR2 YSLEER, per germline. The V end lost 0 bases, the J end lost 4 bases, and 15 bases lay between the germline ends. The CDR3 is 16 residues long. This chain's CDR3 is CASSQDPSAGLYGYTF. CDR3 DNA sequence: TGCGCCAGCAGCCAAGACCCCTCAGCAGGGCTCTATGGCTACACCTTC.

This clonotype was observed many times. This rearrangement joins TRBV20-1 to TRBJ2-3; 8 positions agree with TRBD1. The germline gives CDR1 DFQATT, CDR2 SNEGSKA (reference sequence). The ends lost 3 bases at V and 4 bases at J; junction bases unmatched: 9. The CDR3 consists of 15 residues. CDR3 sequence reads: CSARHPGGAPDTQYF. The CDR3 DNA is TGCAGTGCTAGGCACCCAGGGGGCGCCCCAGATACGCAGTATTTT.

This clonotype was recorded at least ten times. The CDR3 is CASSWDYNEQFF. CDR3 DNA: TGCGCCAGCAGCTGGGATTACAATGAGCAGTTCTTC. V and J are TRBV5-1 and TRBJ2-1; D remains unclear. V shed 3 bases and J shed 4 bases, with 5 bases lying between them. The CDR3 runs 12 residues. Germline CDR1 and CDR2: SGHRS and YFSETQ.

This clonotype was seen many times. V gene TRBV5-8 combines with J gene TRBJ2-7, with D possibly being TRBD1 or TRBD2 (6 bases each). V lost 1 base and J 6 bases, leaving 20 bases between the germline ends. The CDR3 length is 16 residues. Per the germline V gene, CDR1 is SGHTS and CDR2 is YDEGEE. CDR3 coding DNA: TGTGCCAGCAGCTTGTACATGGGCAGGGGAGGATCCGAGCAGTACTTC. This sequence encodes CASSLYMGRGGSEQYF.

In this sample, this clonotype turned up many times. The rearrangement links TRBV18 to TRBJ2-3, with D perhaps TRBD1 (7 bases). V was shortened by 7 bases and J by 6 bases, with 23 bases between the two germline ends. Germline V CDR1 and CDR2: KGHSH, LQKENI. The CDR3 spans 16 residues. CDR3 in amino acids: CASLSRRGRSVDTQYF. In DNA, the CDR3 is TGTGCCAGCTTATCGAGGAGGGGGCGATCTGTGGATACGCAGTATTTT.

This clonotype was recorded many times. CDR3 protein: CASSQTLQSSYEQYF. The CDR3 DNA reads TGTGCCAGCAGTCAGACCCTTCAGAGCTCCTACGAGCAGTACTTC. The chain links TRBV6-2 or TRBV6-3 to TRBJ2-7; the D is unclear. The ends were cut back, 5 bases at V and 0 bases at J, with 14 bases in the middle. This CDR3 contains 15 residues. Per the germline V gene, CDR1 is MNHEY and CDR2 is SVGEGT.

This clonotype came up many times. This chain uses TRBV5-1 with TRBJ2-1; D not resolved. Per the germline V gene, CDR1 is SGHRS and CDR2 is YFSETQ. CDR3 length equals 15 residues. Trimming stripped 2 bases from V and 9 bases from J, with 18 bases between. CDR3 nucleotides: TGCGCCAGCAGCTTAAGACTCCAAACAGACGGTGAGCAGTTCTTC. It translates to CASSLRLQTDGEQFF.

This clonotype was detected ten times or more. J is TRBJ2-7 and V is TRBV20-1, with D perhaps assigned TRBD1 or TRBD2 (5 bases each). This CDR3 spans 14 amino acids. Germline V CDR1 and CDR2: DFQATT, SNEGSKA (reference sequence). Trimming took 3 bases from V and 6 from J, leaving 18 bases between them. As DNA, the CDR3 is TGCAGTGCTAGTACAGGCGGACTGACTGCCGAGCAGTACTTC. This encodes CSASTGGLTAEQYF.

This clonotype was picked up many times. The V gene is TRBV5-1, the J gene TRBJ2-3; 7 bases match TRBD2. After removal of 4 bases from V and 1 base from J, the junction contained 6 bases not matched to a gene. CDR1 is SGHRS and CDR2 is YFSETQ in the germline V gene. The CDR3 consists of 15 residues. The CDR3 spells CASSDISGGTDTQYF. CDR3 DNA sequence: TGCGCCAGCAGCGACATAAGCGGGGGCACAGATACGCAGTATTTT.